This T cell receptor (beta chain) was identified in a study of T cells in Graves' hyperthyroidism and ophthalmopathy. The overall study: The blood sample was taken at first diagnosis, before treatment began.

This CDR3 contains 14 residues. The V end was cut by 5 bases, the J end by 7 bases, with 12 bases between. Germline CDR1 and CDR2: SGHTA and FQGNSA. Amplification of TCR beta CDR3 regions was performed using RNA transcripts as template. The HTBI set primed first-round TCR CDR3 RT-PCR. TCRdb re-derived calls from the multiplex PCR reads in MiXCR, one entry per CDR3 protein. This sample has about 600,000 distinct CDR3 sequences; roughly 15% occur once, and the top ten carry more than 3%. Isolation of PBMCs was performed on roughly 9 ml fresh peripheral blood. Findings and caveats of the study: Ophthalmopathy was separated from stable hyperthyroidism by a 13 V-J model. The majority of expanded thyroid clonotypes above 0.001 also appeared in blood.

This clonotype was seen many times. What it binds is unknown. This sequence originates from a woman in her forties with Graves' ophthalmopathy. The chain uses TRBV7-2 and TRBJ1-6; D uncertain. Sequenced material: blood. The CDR3 coding sequence is TGTGCCAGCAGCCCTTATCCACCGAATTCACCCCTCCACTTT. The encoded protein is CASSPYPPNSPLHF.